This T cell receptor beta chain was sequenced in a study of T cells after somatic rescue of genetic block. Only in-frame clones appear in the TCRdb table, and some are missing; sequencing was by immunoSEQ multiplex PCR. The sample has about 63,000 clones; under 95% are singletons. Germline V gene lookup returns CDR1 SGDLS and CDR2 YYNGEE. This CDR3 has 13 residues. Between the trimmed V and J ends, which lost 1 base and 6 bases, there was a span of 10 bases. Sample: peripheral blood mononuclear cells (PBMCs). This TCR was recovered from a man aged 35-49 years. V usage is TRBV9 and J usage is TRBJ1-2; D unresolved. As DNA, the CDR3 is TGTGCCAGCAGCGTAACGCGGACGGATGGCTACACCTTC. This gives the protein CASSVTRTDGYTF.